This T cell receptor (beta chain) was captured by sequencing in a study of blood T cell repertoires in COVID-19. Whole-study context: Spain, Italy and the United States supplied samples that represented acute and convalescent COVID-19. Sources were T cells, B-cell-depleted T cells, or PBMCs; the material itself was cDNA or gDNA.

The V gene's germline CDR1 is MNHEY and CDR2 SVGAGI. This CDR3 comprises 15 residues. Trimming at V came to 6 bases and at J to 2 bases, leaving 7 bases not matched to a gene. Source study methods: Estimates of nucleated cell counts were drawn from the amplification of reference gene primers. TCRdb's copy holds only in-frame clones and misses some; the assay was immunoSEQ multiplex PCR. V and J calls and clone size are as listed in that table; D and trimming were resolved from the DNA. The sample includes tens of thousands of clones, approximately 91% seen only once; the top ten take about 3.2%. The V and J genes are TRBV6-5 and TRBJ2-4, with 7 bases lining up with TRBD1. The specimen was peripheral blood. This receptor was obtained from a middle-aged man with active COVID-19. The CDR3 sequence: CASRDRVLTKNIQYF. CDR3 DNA: TGTGCCAGCAGAGACAGGGTTTTGACCAAAAACATTCAGTACTTC.